This T cell receptor beta chain was captured by sequencing in a study of cytomegalovirus exposure and HLA in healthy donors. General study results and limits: Highly shared sequence variants in one cluster were likely a sequencing artifact.

Note on this clone: What it binds is unknown.

V gave up 4 bases and J gave up 1 base, with 11 bases separating them. The CDR3 has 14 residues. Per the germline V gene, CDR1 is SGHRS and CDR2 is YFSETQ. With 60 Vbeta and 13 Jbeta primers, the PCR was carried out. Only in-frame clones appear in the TCRdb table, and some are missing; sequencing was by immunoSEQ multiplex PCR. In the table there are fewer than 200,000 clones, over 65% of which are singletons. The gene calls are TRBV5-1 and TRBJ1-1; possible D gene TRBD1, 5 bases. The clonotype comes from a woman aged 30 to 39 in good health and CMV-seronegative. Sequenced sample: PBMCs. CDR3: CASSRTTPNTEAFF. The DNA of the CDR3 is TGCGCCAGCAGCCGGACAACACCGAACACTGAAGCTTTCTTT.